Sequencing of this T cell receptor (beta chain) was carried out in a study of cytomegalovirus exposure and HLA in healthy donors. Study context: In a later analysis, the roughly 120 validation repertoires were reported to have used the same platform as the roughly 610 first-cohort repertoires.

CDR3 length: 16 residues. The germline V gene has CDR1 SEHNR and CDR2 FQNEAQ (reference sequence). With 1 base removed from V and 5 bases from J, the gap between germline ends came to 15 bases. Study results and limitations: There were a few CMV-associated chains whose specificity for CMV antigens was confirmed in vitro. High specificity and sensitivity for cytomegalovirus status were reported for the classifier. The study designated about 160 TCR beta chains cytomegalovirus-associated.

The repertoire was sequenced with immunoSEQ multiplex PCR; TCRdb's copy has only in-frame clones and lacks some. This table holds some 64,000 clones, nearly 98% found once. As for this clone: The antigen is not known.

Sequenced sample: PBMCs. This sequence joins TRBV7-9 and TRBJ2-1; D is uncertain. This clonotype was sampled from a woman in her late teens or twenties in good health and CMV-seropositive. DNA of the CDR3: TGTGCCAGCAGCTTAGGGAACTACGTTAAGAACAATGAGCAGTTCTTC. Amino acids: CASSLGNYVKNNEQFF.